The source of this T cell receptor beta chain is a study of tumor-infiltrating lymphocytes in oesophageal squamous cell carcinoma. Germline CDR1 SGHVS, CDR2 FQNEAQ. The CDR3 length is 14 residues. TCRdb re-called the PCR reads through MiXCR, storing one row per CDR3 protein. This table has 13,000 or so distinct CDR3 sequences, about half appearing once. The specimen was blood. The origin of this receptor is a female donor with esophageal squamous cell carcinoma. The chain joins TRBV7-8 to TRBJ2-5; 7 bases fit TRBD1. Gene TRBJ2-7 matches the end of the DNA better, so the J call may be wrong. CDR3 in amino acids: CASSPWTGPYEQYF. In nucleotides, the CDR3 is TGTGCCAGCAGCCCATGGACAGGACCCTACGAGCAGTACTTC.